These T cell receptor beta chains were read from a single sample in a study of T cells in Graves' hyperthyroidism and ophthalmopathy. TCRdb recomputed calls from the multiplex PCR reads with MiXCR, one row per CDR3 protein. This sample yields about 560,000 distinct CDR3 sequences, of which around 13% are seen a single time; over 11% belongs to the top ten. What was sequenced was blood. The source is a woman aged 40 to 50 with Graves' hyperthyroidism. CDR3s include the opening cysteine and the closing phenylalanine or tryptophan. The D gene is left open where the match is weak. The listing skips clone size in some rows; elsewhere it reads once, few, many or a size class.

J	D	size	V	DNA	CDR3
TRBJ1-3	-	-	TRBV5-1	TGCGCCAGCAGCTTGAGCAGTCCTGGAAACACCATATATTTT	CASSLSSPGNTIYF
TRBJ2-5	-	-	TRBV19	TGTGCCAGTAGTATGAGGGACCTCCAAGAGACCCAGTACTTC	CASSMRDLQETQYF
TRBJ2-6	TRBD1	few	TRBV5-1	TGCGCCAGCAGCTGGACAGGGGCTAACTCTGGGGCCAACGTCCTGACTTTC	CASSWTGANSGANVLTF
TRBJ2-2	-	-	TRBV12-3/TRBV12-4	TGTGCCAGCAGTTTAGGGGCAGCCCCGGACACCGGGGAGCTGTTTTTT	CASSLGAAPDTGELFF
TRBJ2-1	TRBD2	-	TRBV7-2	TGTGCCAGCAGCTTAGATGGACTAGCCCTTTACAGCTCCTACAATGAGCAGTTCTTC	CASSLDGLALYSSYNEQFF
TRBJ2-7	-	many	TRBV28	TGTGCCAGCAGTTTTCTCAACGAGCAGTACTTC	CASSFLNEQYF
TRBJ1-1	-	-	TRBV9	TGTGCCAGCAGCCTAGACCACCAGGACACTGAAGCTTTCTTT	CASSLDHQDTEAFF
TRBJ2-4	TRBD1	-	TRBV28	TGTGCCAGCAGTTTAGGATTTGGACAGGGGGAAGCCAAAAACATTCAGTACTTC	CASSLGFGQGEAKNIQYF
TRBJ2-2	-	many	TRBV6-1	TGTGCCAGCCGTCTTGGAGGGGAAACCGGGGAGCTGTTTTTT	CASRLGGETGELFF
TRBJ1-5	-	many	TRBV12-3/TRBV12-4	TGTGCCAGCAGCTCGGGACAAAATAGCAATCAGCCCCAGCATTTT	CASSSGQNSNQPQHF
TRBJ2-7	-	many	TRBV5-1	TGCGCCAGCAGCTTGGGGGTAGACGAGCAGTACTTC	CASSLGVDEQYF
TRBJ2-3	TRBD1	-	TRBV5-1	TGCGCCAGCAGCTTGGGGGGACAGGGGGTTACAGATACGCAGTATTTT	CASSLGGQGVTDTQYF
TRBJ1-5	-	few	TRBV20-1	TGCAGTGCTCGAAATATCGGGGCTTTCAATCAGCCCCAGCATTTT	CSARNIGAFNQPQHF
TRBJ1-5	-	-	TRBV6-1	TGTGCCAGCAGTGAAGCTGGGGGAGGTAGCAATCAGCCCCAGCATTTT	CASSEAGGGSNQPQHF
TRBJ2-1	TRBD2	few	TRBV5-4	TGTGCCAGCAGCTTGGCTAGCGGGAGAGATGAGCAGTTCTTC	CASSLASGRDEQFF
TRBJ2-1	TRBD2	few	TRBV20-1	TGCAGTGCTGGCAGGACTAGCGGGAGCAATGAGCAGTTCTTC	CSAGRTSGSNEQFF
TRBJ1-2	-	few	TRBV9	TGTGCCAGCAGCGCACAGGGATCTTTGACCTATGGCTACACCTTC	CASSAQGSLTYGYTF
TRBJ1-1	-	-	TRBV27	TGTGCCAGCAGTTTATTTCTAGGGAACACTGAAGCTTTCTTT	CASSLFLGNTEAFF
TRBJ1-2	TRBD1	many	TRBV3-1	TGTGCCAGTGGACAGGGAGGGGGTCAGGGCTATGGCTACACCTTC	CASGQGGGQGYGYTF
TRBJ1-1	-	many	TRBV29-1	TGCAGCGCCTACGGGAGTCTTTATAACACTGAAGCTTTCTTT	CSAYGSLYNTEAFF
TRBJ2-3	-	-	TRBV29-1	TGCAGCGTGGCAGTAGGGTCAACTAGCACAGATACGCAGTATTTT	CSVAVGSTSTDTQYF
TRBJ2-1	-	many	TRBV7-3	TGTGCCAGCAGTCAACAGGGAGGACGGGAGCAGTTCTTC	CASSQQGGREQFF
TRBJ2-1	-	-	TRBV12-3/TRBV12-4	TGTGCCAGCACCTGGAGCCGGGTGAATGAGCAGTTCTTC	CASTWSRVNEQFF
TRBJ1-1	TRBD1	-	TRBV27	TGTGCCAGTAAGTCGACCCGGGCAGGGGGCAACACTGAAGCTTTCTTT	CASKSTRAGGNTEAFF
TRBJ1-5	-	many	TRBV20-1	TGCAGTGCTAGAGATGTGGGGATGGAGCCCCAGCATTTT	CSARDVGMEPQHF
TRBJ2-2	TRBD2	few	TRBV11-3	TGTGCCAGCAGCTTAGATCCCGGGACTAGCGGGGGGAACACCGGGGAGCTGTTTTTT	CASSLDPGTSGGNTGELFF
TRBJ2-1	TRBD2	few	TRBV19	TGTGCCAGTACCCCAGAGCGGGAGCCAACCAATGAGCAGTTCTTC	CASTPEREPTNEQFF
TRBJ2-5	TRBD2	many	TRBV13	TGTGCCAGCAGCTTATCGTCGCTAGCGGGAGCGGTCGGGACCCAGTACTTC	CASSLSSLAGAVGTQYF
TRBJ2-1	-	few	TRBV2	TGTGCCCGCAGTGGTTATGAGCAGTTCTTC	CARSGYEQFF
TRBJ2-7	TRBD1	many	TRBV29-1	TGCAGCGTCGAACAGGGGGCCCCCTACGAGCAGTACTTC	CSVEQGAPYEQYF
TRBJ2-7	-	-	TRBV3-1	TGTGCCAGCAGCCAAGGGCGAGTCTCCTACGAGCAGTACTTC	CASSQGRVSYEQYF
TRBJ1-1	-	many	TRBV29-1	TGCAGCGTTGAATACTCGGCGATTCCTTCTGAAGCTTTCTTT	CSVEYSAIPSEAFF
TRBJ2-1	-	many	TRBV27	TGTGCCAGCAATTTGGACGGAAGCTCCTACAATGAGCAGTTCTTC	CASNLDGSSYNEQFF
TRBJ1-1	-	many	TRBV12-3/TRBV12-4	TGTGCCAGCACCTCCAGGGGCGACACTGAAGCTTTCTTT	CASTSRGDTEAFF
TRBJ1-1	-	-	TRBV30	TGTGCCTGGAGTTCAGGGGTGGTCACTGAAGCTTTCTTT	CAWSSGVVTEAFF
TRBJ2-7	-	-	TRBV28	TGTGCCAGCAGTTTGGCAGGGTCGGCCGAGCAGTACTTC	CASSLAGSAEQYF
TRBJ2-3	-	many	TRBV27	TGTGCCAGCAGTTTATTGGCTGAGGCGGTTCCCACAGATACGCAGTATTTT	CASSLLAEAVPTDTQYF
TRBJ2-2	TRBD1	few	TRBV15	TGTGCCACCAGCCCACGGGACAGCTCAAACACCGGGGAGCTGTTTTTT	CATSPRDSSNTGELFF
TRBJ2-1	TRBD2	many	TRBV3-1	TGTGCCAGCAGCCACGTCCCGGGAGGGAACAATGAGCAGTTCTTC	CASSHVPGGNNEQFF
TRBJ1-5	-	many	TRBV7-2	TGTGCCAGCAGCCGAGGGGGGGGAGGCCAGCCCCAGCATTTT	CASSRGGGGQPQHF
TRBJ2-1	-	many	TRBV9	TGTGCCAGCAGCCCGAGAGGTGACAATGAGCAGTTCTTC	CASSPRGDNEQFF
TRBJ2-1	-	many	TRBV12-3/TRBV12-4	TGTGCCAGCAGTTCCCCTGGCGGCCAAGCCTACAATGAGCAGTTCTTC	CASSSPGGQAYNEQFF
TRBJ2-4	-	-	TRBV28	TGTGCCAGCAGACCAGGGGGAGGGTCCAAAAACATTCAGTACTTC	CASRPGGGSKNIQYF
TRBJ1-2	-	few	TRBV6-2/TRBV6-3	TGTGCCAGCAGACCCGGTTGGTCGGCTAGCTATGGCTACACCTTC	CASRPGWSASYGYTF
TRBJ1-6	-	many	TRBV6-5	TGTGCCAGCAGTTACTCGAGGCAGGTTTATTCACCCCTCCACTTT	CASSYSRQVYSPLHF
TRBJ1-5	TRBD1	many	TRBV28	TGTGCCAGCAGTTCAGGGGGCGCGAGTGACAATCAGCCCCAGCATTTT	CASSSGGASDNQPQHF
TRBJ2-5	-	-	TRBV4-1	TGCGCCAGCAGCCAGGAAGGGAGCGGAGCGGCAGGGGAGACCCAGTACTTC	CASSQEGSGAAGETQYF
TRBJ2-1	TRBD2	many	TRBV5-6	TGTGCCAGCAGCTCCGGGACTAGCATATATGAGCAGTTCTTC	CASSSGTSIYEQFF
TRBJ2-7	TRBD2	few	TRBV20-1	TGCAGTGCTAGAGATCGCCTAGCGGGAGACCTCTACGAGCAGTACTTC	CSARDRLAGDLYEQYF
TRBJ1-5	-	-	TRBV12-3/TRBV12-4	TGTGCCAGCAGCAACGACGGGGCCCAGCATTTT	CASSNDGAQHF
TRBJ1-5	-	many	TRBV2	TGTGCCAGCACTTTCAATAGCAATCAGCCCCAGCATTTT	CASTFNSNQPQHF
TRBJ2-2	TRBD2	-	TRBV19	TGTGCCAGTAGATCCTTAGTGACTAGCGGTGATACCGGGGAGCTGTTTTTT	CASRSLVTSGDTGELFF
TRBJ2-5	TRBD2	many	TRBV11-2	TGTGCCAGCAGCTTAACCGGGACTAGCGGCGCAGAGACCCAGTACTTC	CASSLTGTSGAETQYF
TRBJ2-7	TRBD2	many	TRBV7-2	TGTGCCAGCAGCTCCAATAGCGGGACGGGATACGAGCAGTACTTC	CASSSNSGTGYEQYF
TRBJ1-2	TRBD1	-	TRBV6-1	TGTGCCAGCCGGGACAGGGTTAACTATGGCTACACCTTC	CASRDRVNYGYTF
TRBJ2-2	TRBD1	-	TRBV29-1	TGCAGCGTGGACAGGGGGACGAACACCGGGGAGCTGTTTTTT	CSVDRGTNTGELFF
TRBJ2-3	-	once	TRBV14	TGTGCCAGCAGCCAAGTTAACCTCTTTAGTACGGATACGCAGTATTTT	CASSQVNLFSTDTQYF